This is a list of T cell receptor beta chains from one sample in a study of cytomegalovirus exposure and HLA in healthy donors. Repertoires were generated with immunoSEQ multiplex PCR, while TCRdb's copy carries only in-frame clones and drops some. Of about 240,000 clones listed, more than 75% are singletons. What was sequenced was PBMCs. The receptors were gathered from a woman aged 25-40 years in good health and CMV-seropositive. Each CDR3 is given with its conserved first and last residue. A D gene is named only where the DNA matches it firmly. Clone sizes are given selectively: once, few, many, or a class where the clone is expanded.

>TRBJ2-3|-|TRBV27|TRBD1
TGTGCCAGCAGCCCCGGGACAGGGGACGTGGATACGCAGTATTTT
CASSPGTGDVDTQYF
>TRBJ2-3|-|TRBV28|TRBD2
TGTGCCAGCAGTCCACTCTCTAGCGGGATCACAGATACGCAGTATTTT
CASSPLSSGITDTQYF
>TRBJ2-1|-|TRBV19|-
TGTGCCAGTAGTATATACTACGGGAGCTCCTACAATGAGCAGTTCTTC
CASSIYYGSSYNEQFF
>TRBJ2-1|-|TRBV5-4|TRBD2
TGTGCCAGCTGGGAGCGGGAGACGGATGAGCAGTTCTTC
CASWERETDEQFF
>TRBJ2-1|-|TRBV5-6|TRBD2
TGTGCCAGCAGTCGCGGACTAGCGGGAGAGAATGAGCAGTTCTTC
CASSRGLAGENEQFF
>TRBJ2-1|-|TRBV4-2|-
TGTGCCAGCAGAAGAGAGGCCAATGAGCAGTTCTTC
CASRREANEQFF
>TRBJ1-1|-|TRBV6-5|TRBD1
TGTGCCAGCAGCCACGAGACAGGGGGAGGCACTGAAGCTTTCTTT
CASSHETGGGTEAFF
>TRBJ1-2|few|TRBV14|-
TGTGCCAGCAGCCCGCGGGGGTATGGCTACACCTTC
CASSPRGYGYTF
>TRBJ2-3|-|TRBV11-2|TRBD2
TGTGCCAGCAGCTTGGGGACTAGCGGGAGTCACACAGATACGCAGTATTTT
CASSLGTSGSHTDTQYF
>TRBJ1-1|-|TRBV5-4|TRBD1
TGTGCCAGCAGCACCCGGGACAGGGGCGTGTTAGCTTTCTTT
CASSTRDRGVLAFF
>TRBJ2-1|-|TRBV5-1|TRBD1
TGCGCCAGCAGCCCAGGGACAGGGTCCTTTTCCAATGAGCAGTTCTTC
CASSPGTGSFSNEQFF
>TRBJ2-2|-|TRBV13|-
TGTGCCAGCAGCTTAGTGAGATCGTCGGGAGCGGTGATGAACACCGGGGAGCTGTTTTTT
CASSLVRSSGAVMNTGELFF
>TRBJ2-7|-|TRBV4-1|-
TGCGCCAGCAGCCAAGAGCCCGGGTTTCTAGACTACGAGCAGTACTTC
CASSQEPGFLDYEQYF
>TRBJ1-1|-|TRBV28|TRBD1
TGTGCCAGCAATGGACAGGGAGGGACTGAAGCTTTCTTT
CASNGQGGTEAFF
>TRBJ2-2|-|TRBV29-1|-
TGCAGCGCCTACCGGGGTACTGGGACCGGGGAGCTGTTTTTT
CSAYRGTGTGELFF
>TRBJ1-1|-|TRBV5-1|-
TGCGCCAGCAGTCCGGTCCCTCTCCTACCGAACACTGAAGCTTTCTTT
CASSPVPLLPNTEAFF
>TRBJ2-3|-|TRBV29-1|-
TGCAGCGTTGACCCCAGGGGTCTAGGGGATACGCAGTATTTT
CSVDPRGLGDTQYF
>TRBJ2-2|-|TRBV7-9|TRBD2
TGTGCCAGCAGCCACGTTAGCGGGAGGGCCGGGACCGGGGAGCTGTTTTTT
CASSHVSGRAGTGELFF
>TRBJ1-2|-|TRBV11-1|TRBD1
TGTGCCAGCAGCTCCTACTCCGGGACAGGGGAGGGATACACCTTC
CASSSYSGTGEGYTF
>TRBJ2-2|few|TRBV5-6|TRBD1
TGTGCCAGCAGCTCCCTCACAGGGGACACCGGGGAGCTGTTTTTT
CASSSLTGDTGELFF
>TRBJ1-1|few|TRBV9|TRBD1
TGTGCCAGCAGAGGACAGGGGAATGAAGCTTTCTTT
CASRGQGNEAFF
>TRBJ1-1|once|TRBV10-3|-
TGTGCCGGTTCGCAGGGGCACACTGAAGCTTTCTTT
CAGSQGHTEAFF
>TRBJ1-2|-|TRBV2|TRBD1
TGTGCCAGCAGCCCCGGGACAGGGGCCGATCGCTACACCTTC
CASSPGTGADRYTF
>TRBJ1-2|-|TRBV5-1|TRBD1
TGCGCCAGCAGCCGGGGGACAGGGTTAGATGGCTACACCTTC
CASSRGTGLDGYTF
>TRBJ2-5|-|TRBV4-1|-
TGCGCCAGCAGCCACTTCGGGCAGGGTCCCCAAGAGACCCAGTACTTC
CASSHFGQGPQETQYF
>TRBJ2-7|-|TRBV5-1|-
TGCGCCAGCAGTCTTCAGGGATCCTGGGACGAGCAGTACTTC
CASSLQGSWDEQYF
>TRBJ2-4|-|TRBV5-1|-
TGCGCCAGCAGCGGGCAGGGCTTAGCCAAAAACATTCAGTACTTC
CASSGQGLAKNIQYF